The 8 T cell receptor beta chains below were found in one sample sequenced in a study of breast tumors, draining lymph nodes, adjacent tissues. A single record per CDR3 protein comes from TCRdb applying MiXCR to the multiplex PCR reads. The table lists fewer than 200,000 distinct CDR3 sequences, about 33% of them singletons, with roughly 4.3% in the top ten. Samples came from axillary lymph nodes draining the breast cancer. Sample: axillary lymph node tissue. The receptors derive from a female donor with breast cancer. Some clones in this sample may be carry-over from other donors' samples.

This clonotype was seen once. A much larger clone sits a single nucleotide away, making a read error possible. The chain carries TRBV6-1 and TRBJ2-7; tentatively, D is TRBD1 or TRBD2 (5 bases each). The germline V and J ends were trimmed by 10 bases and 2 bases, with 18 bases remaining between them. The CDR3 is 14 residues long. Germline lookup yields CDR1 MNHNS and CDR2 SASEGT. The CDR3 coding sequence is TGTGCCAACGCTCCTACGGGGCAGACCTACGAGCAGTACTTC. Its translation is CANAPTGQTYEQYF.

The chain carries TRBV6-2 or TRBV6-3 and TRBJ2-1, with TRBD1 matching over 7 bases. CDR1 and CDR2 from the germline V gene are MNHEY and SVGEGT. V dropped 2 bases and J dropped 1; count of bases not matched to a gene: 8. This CDR3 comprises 17 residues. The CDR3 spells CASSYQTHRGSYNEQFF. As DNA, the CDR3 is TGTGCCAGCAGTTACCAAACCCACAGGGGTTCCTACAATGAGCAGTTCTTC.

The chain recombines TRBV4-2 with TRBJ2-2; no definite D call. CDR1 and CDR2 from the germline V gene are LGHNA and YNFKEQ. CDR3 size: 16 residues. V shed 6 bases and J shed 5 bases, with 19 bases lying between them. CDR3 nucleotides: TGTGCCAGCAGTCCCTGGTGGGCCGAACAGACCGGGGAGCTGTTTTTT. Translated, it gives CASSPWWAEQTGELFF.

This clonotype was counted at least ten times. One end of the junction is discordant with germline, which a read error may explain. The gene calls are TRBV18 and TRBJ1-2; D is unresolved. Per germline, CDR1 KGHSH and CDR2 LQKENI. CDR3 length: 13 residues. The CDR3 DNA reads as TGTGCCAGCTCATCACCCGGGGTCGGTGGCTACACCTTC. Amino acids: CASSSPGVGGYTF.

This clonotype turned up a few times. A much larger clone differs from this one at a single base, so this may be a read error. J is TRBJ2-3 and V is TRBV20-1, with TRBD2 matching over 8 bases. Germline-derived CDR1 and CDR2 are DFQATT and SNEGSKA (reference sequence). The CDR3 runs 14 residues. Trimming removed 8 bases from V and 4 bases from J; junction bases left unmatched: 11. CDR3 sequence (DNA): TGCAGTACCAAGCCCGGGGGGGCGGCAGATACGCAGTATTTT. The encoded protein is CSTKPGGAADTQYF.

With regard to this clonotype: Its ends do not fully match the called genes, so a read error is possible. The rearrangement uses TRBV5-1 and TRBJ2-6, with 7 bases identical to TRBD1. The CDR3 runs 14 residues. CDR1 is SGHRS, CDR2 YFSETQ, per germline. CDR3 DNA sequence: TGCGCCAGCAGCCTGGGACAGCACATGAACACTGAAGCTTTC. Translated: CASSLGQHMNTEAF.

This clonotype was detected only a few times. The J gene is TRBJ2-7, the V gene TRBV6-1; D uncertain. Trimming shortened V by 7 bases and J by 3 bases, and 13 bases separated the two germline ends. The CDR3 has 13 residues. CDR1 and CDR2 from the germline V gene are MNHNS and SASEGT. This chain's CDR3 is CASMREWDYEQYF. CDR3 bases: TGTGCCAGCATGCGCGAGTGGGACTACGAGCAGTACTTC.

This clonotype was detected ten times or more. V and J are TRBV20-1 and TRBJ1-5; a possible D gene is TRBD1 (5 bases). The CDR3 is 14 residues long. V was pared by 1 base and J by 7 bases, with 14 bases between. The germline gives CDR1 DFQATT, CDR2 SNEGSKA (reference sequence). CDR3 amino acids: CSARARDERQPQHF. The CDR3 coding sequence is TGCAGTGCTAGAGCCAGGGATGAAAGACAGCCCCAGCATTTT.